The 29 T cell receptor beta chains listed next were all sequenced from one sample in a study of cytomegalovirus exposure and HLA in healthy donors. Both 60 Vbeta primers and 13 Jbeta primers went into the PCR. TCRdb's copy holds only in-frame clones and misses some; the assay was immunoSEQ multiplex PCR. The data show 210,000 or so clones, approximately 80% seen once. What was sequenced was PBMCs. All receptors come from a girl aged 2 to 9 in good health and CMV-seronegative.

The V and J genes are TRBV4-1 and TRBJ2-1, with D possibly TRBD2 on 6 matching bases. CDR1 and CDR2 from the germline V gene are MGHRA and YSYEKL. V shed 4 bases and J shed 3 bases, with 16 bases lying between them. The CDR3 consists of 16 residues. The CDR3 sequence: CASSRSPGTDYNEQFF. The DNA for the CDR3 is TGCGCCAGCAGCCGTTCTCCCGGGACTGACTACAATGAGCAGTTCTTC.

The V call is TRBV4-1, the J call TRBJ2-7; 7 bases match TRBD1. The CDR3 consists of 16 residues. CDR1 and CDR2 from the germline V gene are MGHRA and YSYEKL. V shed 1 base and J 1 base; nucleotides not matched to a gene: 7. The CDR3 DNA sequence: TGCGCCAGCAGCCAAGGCCTTTTGGGACAGTCCTACGAGCAGTACTTC. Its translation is CASSQGLLGQSYEQYF.

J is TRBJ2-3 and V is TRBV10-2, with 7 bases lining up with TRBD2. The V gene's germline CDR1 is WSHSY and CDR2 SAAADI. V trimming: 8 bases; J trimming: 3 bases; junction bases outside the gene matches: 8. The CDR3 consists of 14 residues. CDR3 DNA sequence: TGCGCCAGCCTCTCGGCGGGAGAAACAGATACGCAGTATTTT. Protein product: CASLSAGETDTQYF.

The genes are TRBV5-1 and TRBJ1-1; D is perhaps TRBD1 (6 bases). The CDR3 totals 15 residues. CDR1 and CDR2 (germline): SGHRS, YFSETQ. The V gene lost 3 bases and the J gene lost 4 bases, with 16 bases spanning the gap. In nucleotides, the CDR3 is TGCGCCAGCAGCTCACCCAAGGGGGTGGGCACTGAAGCTTTCTTT. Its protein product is CASSSPKGVGTEAFF.

The CDR3 coding sequence is TGCGCCAGCAGCTTGGGGGACAGGCTTGCTGGAAACACCATATATTTT. Encoded protein: CASSLGDRLAGNTIYF. This chain links TRBV5-1 with TRBJ1-3, with TRBD1 matching over 8 bases. Germline trimming cut 0 bases from V and 2 bases from J; bases unmatched to any gene: 4. This CDR3 is built from 16 residues. The germline V gene has CDR1 SGHRS and CDR2 YFSETQ.

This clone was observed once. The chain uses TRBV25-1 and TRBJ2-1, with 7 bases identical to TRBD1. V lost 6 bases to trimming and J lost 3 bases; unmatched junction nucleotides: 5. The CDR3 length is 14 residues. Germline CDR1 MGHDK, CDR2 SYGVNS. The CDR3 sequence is CASRGTVVYNEQFF. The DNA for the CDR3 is TGTGCCAGCAGGGGGACAGTGGTCTACAATGAGCAGTTCTTC.

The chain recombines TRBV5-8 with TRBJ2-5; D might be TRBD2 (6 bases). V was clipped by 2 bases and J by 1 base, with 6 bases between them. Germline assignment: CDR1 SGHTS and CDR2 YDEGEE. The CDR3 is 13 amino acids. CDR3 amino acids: CASSFGSQETQYF. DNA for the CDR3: TGTGCCAGCAGCTTCGGGAGCCAAGAGACCCAGTACTTC.

The CDR3 DNA is TGTGCCAGCAGCGCGCAGGGATCGAATCAGCCCCAGCATTTT. It specifies CASSAQGSNQPQHF. The V gene is TRBV5-4, the J gene TRBJ1-5, with D perhaps matching TRBD1 (5 bases). Germline V CDR1 and CDR2: SGHNT, YYREEE (reference sequence). Trimming removed 4 bases from V and 4 bases from J, with 12 bases in between. CDR3 length: 14 amino acids. Drawing the rest from reference TRBV5-4 and TRBJ1-5, the complete variable domain is ETGVTQSPTHLIKTRGQQVTLRCSSQSGHNTVSWYQQALGQGPQFIFQYYREEENGRGNFPPRFSGLQFPNYSSELNVNALELDDSALYLCASSAQGSNQPQHFGDGTRLSIL.

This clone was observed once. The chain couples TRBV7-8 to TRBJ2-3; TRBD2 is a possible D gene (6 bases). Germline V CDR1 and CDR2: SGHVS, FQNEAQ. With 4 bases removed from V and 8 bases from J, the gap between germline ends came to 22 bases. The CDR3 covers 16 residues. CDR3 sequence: CASSSGLGLGLSTQYF. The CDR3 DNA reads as TGTGCCAGCAGCTCGGGACTGGGCCTGGGTTTAAGTACGCAGTATTTT.

The CDR3 spells CASSQDWISRGTQYF. As DNA, the CDR3 is TGTGCCAGCAGCCAAGATTGGATCAGCCGGGGGACGCAGTATTTT. This rearrangement joins TRBV4-2 to TRBJ2-3, with TRBD2 as a possible D gene (6 bases). Trimming removed 0 bases from V and 9 bases from J, with 16 bases in between. From germline, CDR1 is LGHNA and CDR2 YNFKEQ. The CDR3 extends over 15 amino acids.

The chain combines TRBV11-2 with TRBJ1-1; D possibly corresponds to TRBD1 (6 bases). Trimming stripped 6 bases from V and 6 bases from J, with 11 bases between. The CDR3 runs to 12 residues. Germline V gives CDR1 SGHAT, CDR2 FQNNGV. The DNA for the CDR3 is TGTGCCAGCAGTTACAGGGTGGCTGAAGCTTTCTTT. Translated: CASSYRVAEAFF.

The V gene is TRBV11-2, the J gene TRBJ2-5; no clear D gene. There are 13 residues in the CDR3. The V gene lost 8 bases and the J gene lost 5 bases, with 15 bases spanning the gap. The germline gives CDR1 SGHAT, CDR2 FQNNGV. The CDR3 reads CASGSGSRETQYF. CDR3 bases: TGTGCCAGCGGATCCGGGTCGCGGGAGACCCAGTACTTC.

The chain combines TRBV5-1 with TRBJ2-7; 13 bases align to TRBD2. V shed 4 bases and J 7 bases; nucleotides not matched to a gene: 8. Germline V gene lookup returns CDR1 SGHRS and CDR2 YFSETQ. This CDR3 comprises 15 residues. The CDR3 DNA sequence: TGCGCCAGCAGCCTTGGACTAGCGGGAGTAGAGGAGCAGTACTTC. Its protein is CASSLGLAGVEEQYF. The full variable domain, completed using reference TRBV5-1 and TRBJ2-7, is KAGVTQTPRYLIKTRGQQVTLSCSPISGHRSVSWYQQTPGQGLQFLFEYFSETQRNKGNFPGRFSGRQFSNSRSEMNVSTLELGDSALYLCASSLGLAGVEEQYFGPGTRLTVT.

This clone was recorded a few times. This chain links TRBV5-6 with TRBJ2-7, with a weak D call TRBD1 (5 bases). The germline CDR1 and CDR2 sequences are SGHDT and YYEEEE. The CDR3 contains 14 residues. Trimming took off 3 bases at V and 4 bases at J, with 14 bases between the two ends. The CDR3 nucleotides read TGTGCCAGCAGCTCCACAGGTTTGGGATACGAGCAGTACTTC. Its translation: CASSSTGLGYEQYF.

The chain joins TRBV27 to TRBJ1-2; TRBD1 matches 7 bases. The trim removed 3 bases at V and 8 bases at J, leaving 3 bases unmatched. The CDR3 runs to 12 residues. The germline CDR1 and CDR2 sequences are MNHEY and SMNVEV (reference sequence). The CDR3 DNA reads TGTGCCAGCAGTTTGACAGGGCGAGGCTACACCTTC. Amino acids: CASSLTGRGYTF.

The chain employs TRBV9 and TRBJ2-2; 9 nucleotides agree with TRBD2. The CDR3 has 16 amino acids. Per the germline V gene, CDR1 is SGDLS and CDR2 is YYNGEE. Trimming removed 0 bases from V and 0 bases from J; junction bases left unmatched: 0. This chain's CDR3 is CASSVERGANTGELFF. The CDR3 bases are TGTGCCAGCAGCGTAGAGCGGGGGGCGAACACCGGGGAGCTGTTTTTT.

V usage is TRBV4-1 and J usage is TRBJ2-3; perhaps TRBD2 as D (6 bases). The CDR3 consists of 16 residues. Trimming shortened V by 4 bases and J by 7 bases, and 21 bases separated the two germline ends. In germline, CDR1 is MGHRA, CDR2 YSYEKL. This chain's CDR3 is CASSPTGVEGRHTQYF. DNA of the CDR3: TGCGCCAGCAGCCCCACTGGAGTGGAGGGGCGCCATACGCAGTATTTT.

For the CDR3, the DNA is TGTGCCTGGGTGACAATCTCTGGAAACACCATATATTTT. It encodes CAWVTISGNTIYF. V and J are TRBV30 and TRBJ1-3; no reliable D call. Germline V CDR1 and CDR2: GTSNPN, SVGIG (reference sequence). The CDR3 is 13 amino acids. The V end was cut by 5 bases, the J end by 0 bases, with 8 bases between.

CDR3 sequence (DNA): TGTGCCAGCAGCGACAATTGGCCTATGAACACTGAAGCTTTCTTT. This codes for CASSDNWPMNTEAFF. This chain uses TRBV11-2 with TRBJ1-1; D remains ambiguous. Trimming shortened V by 5 bases and J by 0 bases, and 13 bases separated the two germline ends. CDR3 length equals 15 residues. The germline V gene has CDR1 SGHAT and CDR2 FQNNGV.

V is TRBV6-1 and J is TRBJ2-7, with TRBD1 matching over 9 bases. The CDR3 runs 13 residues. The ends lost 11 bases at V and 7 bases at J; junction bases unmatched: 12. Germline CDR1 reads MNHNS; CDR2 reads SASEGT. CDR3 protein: CAGGRTGEKEQYF. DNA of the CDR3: TGTGCCGGGGGTAGGACAGGGGAAAAAGAGCAGTACTTC.

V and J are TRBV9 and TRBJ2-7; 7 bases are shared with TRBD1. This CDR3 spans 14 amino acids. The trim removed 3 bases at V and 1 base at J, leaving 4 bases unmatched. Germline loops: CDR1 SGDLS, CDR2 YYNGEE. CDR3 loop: CASSAGTVSYEQYF. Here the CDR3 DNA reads TGTGCCAGCAGCGCGGGGACAGTGTCCTACGAGCAGTACTTC.

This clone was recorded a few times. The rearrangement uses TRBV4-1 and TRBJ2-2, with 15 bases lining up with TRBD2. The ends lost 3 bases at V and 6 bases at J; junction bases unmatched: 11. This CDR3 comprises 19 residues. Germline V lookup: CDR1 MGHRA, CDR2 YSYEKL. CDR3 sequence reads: CASSHLSGLAGGLAGELFF. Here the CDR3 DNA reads TGCGCCAGCAGCCACCTTTCGGGACTAGCGGGAGGACTGGCCGGGGAGCTGTTTTTT.

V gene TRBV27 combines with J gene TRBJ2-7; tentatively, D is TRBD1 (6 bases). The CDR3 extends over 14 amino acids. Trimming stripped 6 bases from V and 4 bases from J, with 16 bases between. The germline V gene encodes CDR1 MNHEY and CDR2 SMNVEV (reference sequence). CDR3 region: CASSPRTDRYEQYF. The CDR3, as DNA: TGTGCCAGCAGCCCCCGGACAGATCGTTACGAGCAGTACTTC.

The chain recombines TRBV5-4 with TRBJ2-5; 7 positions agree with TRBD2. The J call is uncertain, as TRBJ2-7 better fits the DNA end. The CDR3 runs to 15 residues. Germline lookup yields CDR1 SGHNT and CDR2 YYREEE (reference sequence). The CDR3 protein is CASSLELARPYEQYF. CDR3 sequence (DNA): TGTGCCAGCAGCTTGGAACTAGCGCGGCCCTACGAGCAGTACTTC.

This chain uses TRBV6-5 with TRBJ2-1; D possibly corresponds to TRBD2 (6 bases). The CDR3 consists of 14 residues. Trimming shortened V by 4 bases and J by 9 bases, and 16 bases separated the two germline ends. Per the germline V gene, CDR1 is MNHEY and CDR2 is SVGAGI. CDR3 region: CASSWQPLRGEQFF. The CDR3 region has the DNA TGTGCCAGCAGTTGGCAGCCGCTGCGGGGTGAGCAGTTCTTC.

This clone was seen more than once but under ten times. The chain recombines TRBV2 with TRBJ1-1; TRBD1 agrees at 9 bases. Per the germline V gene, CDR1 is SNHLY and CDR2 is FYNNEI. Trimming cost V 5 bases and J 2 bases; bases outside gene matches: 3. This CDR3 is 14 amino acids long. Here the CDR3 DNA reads TGTGCCAGCAGTTTCACAGGGGGCAACACTGAAGCTTTCTTT. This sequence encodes CASSFTGGNTEAFF.

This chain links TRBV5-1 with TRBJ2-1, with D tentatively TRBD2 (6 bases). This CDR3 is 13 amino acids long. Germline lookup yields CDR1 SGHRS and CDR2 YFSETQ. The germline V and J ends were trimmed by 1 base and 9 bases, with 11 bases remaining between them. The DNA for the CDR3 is TGCGCCAGCAGCTTGAATGGGGGGACTGAGCAGTTCTTC. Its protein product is CASSLNGGTEQFF.

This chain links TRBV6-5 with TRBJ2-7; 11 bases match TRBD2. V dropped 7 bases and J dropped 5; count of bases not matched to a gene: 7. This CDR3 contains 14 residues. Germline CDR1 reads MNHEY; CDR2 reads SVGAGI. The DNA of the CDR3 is TGTGCCAGCAAACGACTAGCGGGGAAAGACGAGCAGTACTTC. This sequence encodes CASKRLAGKDEQYF.

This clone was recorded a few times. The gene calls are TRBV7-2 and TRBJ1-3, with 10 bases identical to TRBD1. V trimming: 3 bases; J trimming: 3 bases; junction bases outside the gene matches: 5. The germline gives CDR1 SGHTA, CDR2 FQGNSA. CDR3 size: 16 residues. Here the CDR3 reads CASSFRTGGGGNTIYF. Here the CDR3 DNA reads TGTGCCAGCAGCTTCCGGACAGGGGGAGGTGGAAACACCATATATTTT.